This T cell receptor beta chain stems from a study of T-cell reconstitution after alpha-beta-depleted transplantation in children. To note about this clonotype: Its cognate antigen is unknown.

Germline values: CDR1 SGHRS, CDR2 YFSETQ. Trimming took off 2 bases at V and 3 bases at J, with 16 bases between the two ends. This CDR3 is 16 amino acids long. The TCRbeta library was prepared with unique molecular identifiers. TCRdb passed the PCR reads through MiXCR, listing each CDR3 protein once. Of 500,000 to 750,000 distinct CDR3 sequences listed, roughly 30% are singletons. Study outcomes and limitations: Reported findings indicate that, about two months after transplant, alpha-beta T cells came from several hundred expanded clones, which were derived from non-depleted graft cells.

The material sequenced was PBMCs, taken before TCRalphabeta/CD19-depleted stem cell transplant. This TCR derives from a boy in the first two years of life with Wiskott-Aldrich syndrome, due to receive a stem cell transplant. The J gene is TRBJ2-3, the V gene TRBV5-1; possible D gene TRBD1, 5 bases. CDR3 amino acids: CASSLDGRALTDTQYF. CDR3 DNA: TGCGCCAGCAGCTTAGACGGCAGGGCTTTAACAGATACGCAGTATTTT.